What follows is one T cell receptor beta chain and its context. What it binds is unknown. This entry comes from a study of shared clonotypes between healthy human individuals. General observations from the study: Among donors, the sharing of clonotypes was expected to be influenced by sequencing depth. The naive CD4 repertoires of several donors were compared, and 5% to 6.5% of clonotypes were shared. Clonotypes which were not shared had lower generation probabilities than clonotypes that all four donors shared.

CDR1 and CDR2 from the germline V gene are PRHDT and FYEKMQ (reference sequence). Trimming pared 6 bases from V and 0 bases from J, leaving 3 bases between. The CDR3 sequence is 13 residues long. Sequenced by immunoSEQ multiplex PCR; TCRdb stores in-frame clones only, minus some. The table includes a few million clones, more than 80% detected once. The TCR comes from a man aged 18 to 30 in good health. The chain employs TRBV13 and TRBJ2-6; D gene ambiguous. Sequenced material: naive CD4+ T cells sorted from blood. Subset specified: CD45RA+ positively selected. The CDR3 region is CASRISGANVLTF. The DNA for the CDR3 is TGTGCCAGCAGGATCTCTGGGGCCAACGTCCTGACTTTC.